The 30 T cell receptor beta chains reported below all come from one sample, sequenced in a study of cytomegalovirus exposure and HLA in healthy donors (TCRdb year 2017). The library came from the immunoSEQ multiplex PCR assay. A mixture of 60 forward primers for TCR Vbeta segments and 13 reverse primers for TCR Jbeta segments was used in the multiplex PCR. What TCRdb holds here is the immuneACCESS table cut down to in-frame rearrangements. Part of the clones is not present; checked against another copy, under half of the missing clones reflect an unresolved V gene, and the others are unexplained. This sample is represented by approximately 110,000 clones; approximately 66% of them were singletons. In total, the top ten clones hold approximately 11% of the sample. The sample comprised PBMCs. These receptors came from a middle-aged man in good health and CMV-seropositive.

The chain joins TRBV28 to TRBJ2-7; 9 bases fit TRBD2. Germline CDR1 reads MDHEN; CDR2 reads SYDVKM. This CDR3 spans 15 amino acids. V shed 6 bases, J shed 3 bases, and the junction held 9 bases outside the gene matches. CDR3 bases: TGTGCCAGCAGCTCAGGAGGGACTAGCAGCTACGAGCAGTACGTC. This encodes CASSSGGTSSYEQYV.

The V and J genes are TRBV4-2 and TRBJ2-3; TRBD2 matches 7 bases. CDR1 is LGHNA and CDR2 is YNFKEQ in the germline V gene. The trim removed 0 bases at V and 3 bases at J, leaving 12 bases unmatched. The CDR3 covers 18 residues. CDR3 in DNA: TGTGCCAGCAGCCAAGATTGGCTAGCGGCCTCAGGGACAGATACGCAGTATTTT. It yields the protein CASSQDWLAASGTDTQYF.

J is TRBJ2-5 and V is TRBV30; D is undetermined. With 0 bases removed from V and 2 bases from J, the gap between germline ends came to 13 bases. This CDR3 is 15 amino acids long. Germline-derived CDR1 and CDR2 are GTSNPN and SVGIG (reference sequence). CDR3: CAWSVGQARQETQYF. In DNA, the CDR3 is TGTGCCTGGAGTGTAGGCCAGGCCCGGCAAGAGACCCAGTACTTC.

Here the CDR3 DNA reads TGTGCCAGCAGCCCTACAGGGTTGCGCACTGAAGCTTTCTTT. As protein: CASSPTGLRTEAFF. The chain combines TRBV7-9 with TRBJ1-1; perhaps TRBD1 as D (6 bases). Between the trimmed V and J ends, which lost 5 bases and 4 bases, there was a span of 14 bases. Germline V gene data show CDR1 as SEHNR and CDR2 as FQNEAQ (reference sequence). The length of the CDR3 is 14 residues.

Comment on this clone: An end of the junction does not agree with germline; a read error may underlie this. The genes are TRBV7-7 and TRBJ2-1; a weak D match, TRBD2 (5 bases). Germline lookup yields CDR1 SSHAT and CDR2 FNYEAQ (reference sequence). The CDR3 has 14 residues. CDR3 loop: CASSEGPSYNEQFF. In nucleotides, the CDR3 is TGTGCTAGCAGTGAGGGCCCATCCTACAATGAGCAGTTCTTC.

This clone showed up just a few times. The chain combines TRBV14 with TRBJ2-1; 9 nucleotides agree with TRBD2. Unmatched junction bases numbered 6, after V lost 4 bases and J lost 2 bases. Germline V CDR1 and CDR2: SGHDN, FVKESK. The CDR3 consists of 16 residues. The CDR3, as DNA: TGTGCCAGCAGCCCCCTACTAGCGGGCACCTACAATGAGCAGTTCTTC. This gives the protein CASSPLLAGTYNEQFF.

The chain uses TRBV1 and TRBJ2-7; the table's D call of TRBD2 was not tested on the DNA. TRBV1 is a pseudogene segment. The CDR3 has 17 residues. The CDR3 DNA reads TGCACCAGCAGCCACCAGACTAGCGGGAGGGCCAGCCCCGAGCAGTACGTC. Protein: CTSSHQTSGRASPEQYV.

The rearrangement joins TRBV13 to TRBJ1-1; D uncertain. Germline assignment: CDR1 PRHDT and CDR2 FYEKMQ (reference sequence). The CDR3 sequence is 13 residues long. The V end lost 5 bases, the J end lost 4 bases, and 11 bases lay between the germline ends. Here the CDR3 reads CASSPLESTEAFF. The CDR3 coding sequence is TGTGCCAGCAGCCCGTTGGAGTCCACTGAAGCTTTCTTT.

There are a few counts of this clone. The rearrangement joins TRBV7-8 to TRBJ1-5; 8 bases map to TRBD1. V dropped 2 bases and J dropped 6; count of bases not matched to a gene: 3. Germline loops: CDR1 SGHVS, CDR2 FQNEAQ. CDR3 length equals 14 residues. CDR3 protein: CASSLTGGTQPQHF. CDR3 DNA sequence: TGTGCCAGCAGCTTAACAGGGGGAACTCAGCCCCAGCATTTT. Full variable domain (remainder filled in from reference TRBV7-8 and TRBJ1-5): GAGVSQSPRYKVAKRGQDVALRCDPISGHVSLFWYQQALGQGPEFLTYFQNEAQLDKSGLPSDRFFAERPEGSVSTLKIQRTQQEDSAVYLCASSLTGGTQPQHFGDGTRLSIL.

The CDR3 sequence: CASSYGTGAYEQYV. CDR3 bases: TGTGCCAGCAGCTATGGGACGGGAGCCTACGAGCAGTACGTC. The chain couples TRBV11-2 to TRBJ2-7; D possibly corresponds to TRBD2 (6 bases). With 4 bases removed from V and 2 bases from J, the gap between germline ends came to 12 bases. The CDR3 sequence is 14 residues long. Germline V gene data show CDR1 as SGHAT and CDR2 as FQNNGV.

This clone was observed a handful of times. The chain employs TRBV4-1 and TRBJ1-1; 7 bases match TRBD1. CDR1 and CDR2 from the germline V gene are MGHRA and YSYEKL. The CDR3 totals 15 residues. J lost 0 bases, V lost 1 base, and 2 bases had no gene match. CDR3 sequence (DNA): TGCGCCAGCAGCCAAGTGGGACAGTTGAACACTGAAGCTTTCTTT. Translated, it gives CASSQVGQLNTEAFF.

This clone was picked up a small number of times. The V gene is TRBV30, the J gene TRBJ2-1, with 12 positions matching TRBD2. Trimming removed 2 bases from V and 2 bases from J; junction bases left unmatched: 7. Germline assignment: CDR1 GTSNPN and CDR2 SVGIG (reference sequence). CDR3 length: 17 amino acids. The CDR3 loop reads CAWSTPRTSGTYNEQFF. DNA for the CDR3: TGTGCCTGGAGTACCCCTCGGACTAGCGGGACCTACAATGAGCAGTTCTTC.

The V and J genes are TRBV2 and TRBJ2-7, with TRBD2 identical over 8 bases. Germline loops: CDR1 SNHLY, CDR2 FYNNEI. Losses at the gene ends were 4 bases for V and 7 bases for J; bases not matched to a gene: 12. This CDR3 has 15 amino acids. CDR3 in DNA: TGTGCCAGCAGTGGCGGACTAGCCGGAAGAGGGGAGCAGTACTTC. Translating it yields CASSGGLAGRGEQYF.

In DNA form, the CDR3 reads TGTGCCAGCAGTTTAGGACAGCGCAATCAGCCCCAGCATTTT. As protein: CASSLGQRNQPQHF. V usage is TRBV28 and J usage is TRBJ1-5, with TRBD1 as a possible D gene (6 bases). The germline V gene has CDR1 MDHEN and CDR2 SYDVKM. This CDR3 comprises 14 residues. Trimming pared 2 bases from V and 2 bases from J, leaving 7 bases between. The full variable domain, rest sourced from reference TRBV28 and TRBJ1-5, is DVKVTQSSRYLVKRTGEKVFLECVQDMDHENMFWYRQDPGLGLRLIYFSYDVKMKEKGDIPEGYSVSREKKERFSLILESASTNQTSMYLCASSLGQRNQPQHFGDGTRLSIL.

The chain combines TRBV7-9 with TRBJ2-3; 9 bases match TRBD2. J gave up 5 bases and V 5 bases, and 5 bases lay outside the gene matches. Germline V gives CDR1 SEHNR, CDR2 FQNEAQ (reference sequence). The CDR3 length is 14 residues. The CDR3 region has the DNA TGTGCCAGCAGCCATAGCGGGAGTTTAGATACGCAGTATTTT. Protein product: CASSHSGSLDTQYF.

This chain joins TRBV7-9 and TRBJ1-2; 8 bases map to TRBD1. The CDR3 spans 17 residues. V shed 4 bases and J 4 bases; nucleotides not matched to a gene: 14. CDR1 is SEHNR, CDR2 FQNEAQ, per germline (reference sequence). The CDR3 spells CASSSTSGQGRPYGYTF. DNA for the CDR3: TGTGCCAGCAGCTCGACTTCCGGACAGGGAAGACCCTATGGCTACACCTTC.

The chain is built from TRBV2 and TRBJ1-2; D is undetermined. The CDR3 runs 14 residues. V was clipped by 11 bases and J by 3 bases, with 19 bases between them. In germline, CDR1 is SNHLY, CDR2 FYNNEI. CDR3 bases: TGTGCCGCCCTCAAGGCGCTGGGCGACTATGGCTACACCTTC. It yields the protein CAALKALGDYGYTF. Using reference TRBV2 and TRBJ1-2 for the parts outside the CDR3, the full variable domain is EPEVTQTPSHQVTQMGQEVILRCVPISNHLYFYWYRQILGQKVEFLVSFYNNEISEKSEIFDDQFSVERPDGSNFTLKIRSTKLEDSAMYFCAALKALGDYGYTFGSGTRLTVV.

This chain links TRBV19 with TRBJ2-7; 8 bases agree with TRBD2. The junction had 6 bases not matched to a gene; V was cut back by 4 bases and J by 1 base. CDR1 and CDR2 from the germline V gene are LNHDA and SQIVND (reference sequence). The CDR3 extends over 15 amino acids. The CDR3: CASSKQLADSYEQYV. The CDR3 nucleotides read TGTGCCAGTAGTAAGCAACTAGCGGATTCCTACGAGCAGTACGTC.

The chain uses TRBV21-1 and TRBJ2-2; TRBD1 is the table's D call, not checked against the DNA. TRBV21-1 is labeled a pseudogene. The CDR3 extends over 18 amino acids. The CDR3 is CASSNPANDRENTGELFF. The CDR3 DNA is TGTGCCAGCAGCAATCCGGCAAACGACAGGGAGAACACCGGGGAGCTGTTTTTT.

The J gene is TRBJ2-6, the V gene TRBV6-6; the match to TRBD1 covers 9 bases. After removal of 6 bases from V and 3 bases from J, the junction contained 6 bases not matched to a gene. The CDR3 extends over 16 amino acids. Germline V gene data show CDR1 as MNHNY and CDR2 as SVGAGI (reference sequence). CDR3 amino acids: CASRGGDRDGANVLTF. In nucleotides, the CDR3 is TGTGCCAGCAGGGGAGGGGACAGGGATGGGGCCAACGTCCTGACTTTC.

The chain is built from TRBV9 and TRBJ2-2; 12 nucleotides match TRBD2. Germline CDR1 SGDLS, CDR2 YYNGEE. V was pared by 4 bases and J by 7 bases, with 5 bases of the junction left unmatched. There are 15 residues in the CDR3. CDR3 DNA sequence: TGTGCCAGCAGCCGACTAGCGGGAGAGGACGGGGAGCTGTTTTTT. Encoded protein: CASSRLAGEDGELFF.

The rearrangement links TRBV6-4 to TRBJ1-2; 8 bases are a match to TRBD1. CDR3 length: 15 amino acids. CDR1 and CDR2 (germline): MRHNA, SNTAGT. Trimming removed 0 bases from V and 3 bases from J; junction bases left unmatched: 3. This CDR3 reads CASSDSTGVDYGYTF. DNA of the CDR3: TGTGCCAGCAGTGACTCGACAGGGGTTGACTATGGCTACACCTTC.

V is TRBV28 and J is TRBJ1-5; the D is unclear. The CDR3 is 12 residues long. Germline CDR1 and CDR2: MDHEN and SYDVKM. The ends were cut back, 5 bases at V and 4 bases at J, with 6 bases in the middle. CDR3 sequence: CASSLTNQPQHF. Here the CDR3 DNA reads TGTGCCAGCAGTCTCACAAATCAGCCCCAGCATTTT.

V and J are TRBV6-1 and TRBJ2-7, with D perhaps matching TRBD1 (5 bases). CDR1 is MNHNS, CDR2 SASEGT, per germline. With 1 base removed from V and 5 bases from J, the gap between germline ends came to 18 bases. CDR3 length: 16 residues. CDR3 loop: CASSEDLGQGGDEQYF. CDR3 DNA sequence: TGTGCCAGCAGTGAAGACCTTGGGCAGGGCGGCGACGAGCAGTACTTC.

J is TRBJ2-1 and V is TRBV5-6; 12 nucleotides align to TRBD2. CDR3 length: 19 amino acids. The V segment lost 2 bases and the J segment 0 bases; nucleotides outside the gene matches: 9. Germline V gene data show CDR1 as SGHDT and CDR2 as YYEEEE. The chain's CDR3 is CASSLPGLAGPSSYNEQFF. CDR3 DNA sequence: TGTGCCAGCAGCTTACCGGGACTAGCGGGCCCTAGCTCCTACAATGAGCAGTTCTTC.

The chain couples TRBV5-4 to TRBJ1-3; D unclear. Trimming removed 2 bases from V and 4 bases from J, with 13 bases in between. Germline lookup yields CDR1 SGHNT and CDR2 YYREEE (reference sequence). The CDR3 sequence is 15 residues long. The CDR3 spells CASSLSAERGNTIYF. The CDR3, as DNA: TGTGCCAGCAGCTTAAGCGCAGAAAGGGGAAACACCATATATTTT.

This clone was seen a handful of times. This chain joins TRBV4-1 and TRBJ2-2; D not resolved. The germline V gene has CDR1 MGHRA and CDR2 YSYEKL. Trimming cost V 0 bases and J 1 base, with 9 bases left between them. CDR3 length: 16 amino acids. CDR3 sequence reads: CASSQDPVVNTGELFF. CDR3 DNA: TGCGCCAGCAGCCAAGACCCGGTAGTGAACACCGGGGAGCTGTTTTTT.

This chain uses TRBV5-1 with TRBJ2-7, with D tentatively TRBD1 (5 bases). The germline V gene encodes CDR1 SGHRS and CDR2 YFSETQ. There are 13 residues in the CDR3. Deletions cut 3 bases from V and 6 bases from J, with 13 bases between. CDR3 DNA sequence: TGCGCCAGCAGCTGGAACATTAGGGGCGAGCAGTACTTC. The encoded protein is CASSWNIRGEQYF.

V is TRBV29-1 and J is TRBJ2-2; the match to TRBD1 covers 10 bases. With 7 bases clipped from V and 3 bases from J, the junction kept 11 bases outside the gene matches. Germline V gene lookup returns CDR1 SQVTM and CDR2 ANQGSEA. The CDR3 totals 16 residues. Here the CDR3 DNA reads TGCAGCGCTGGGGCCGGGACAGGGGATTACACCGGGGAGCTGTTTTTT. Protein product: CSAGAGTGDYTGELFF.

The genes are TRBV27 and TRBJ2-7; unclear D gene. V lost 7 bases to trimming and J lost 0 bases, with 13 bases between them. Germline CDR1 MNHEY, CDR2 SMNVEV (reference sequence). The CDR3 contains 14 residues. The CDR3 loop is CASKESPPSYEQYF. The CDR3 DNA follows: TGTGCCAGCAAAGAAAGCCCCCCCTCCTACGAGCAGTACTTC.